Sequencing of this TCR beta chain was carried out in a study of blood T cell repertoires in COVID-19. On the study more broadly: Sites across the United States, Italy and Spain contributed samples from acute and convalescent COVID-19. Sources were T cells, B-cell-depleted T cells, or PBMCs; the material itself was cDNA or gDNA.

As originally analysed: Estimated nucleated cell counts came from reference gene primer amplification. Assay used: immunoSEQ multiplex PCR; TCRdb lists only in-frame clones, some missing. The V and J calls and clone size are taken from that table; D and trimming were inferred from the DNA. In the table there are about 220,000 clones, around 84% of which are singletons. The CDR3 totals 16 residues. CDR1 is SGDLS, CDR2 YYNGEE, per germline. V shed 4 bases, J shed 1 base, and the junction held 7 bases outside the gene matches. The sample consisted of peripheral blood. The V gene is TRBV9, the J gene TRBJ1-3; 8 bases align to TRBD1. This TCR came from a middle-aged man with active or convalescent COVID-19. CDR3 amino acids: CASSPVGTGSGNTIYF. The CDR3 DNA follows: TGTGCCAGCAGCCCCGTGGGGACAGGATCTGGAAACACCATATATTTT. Variable domain in full (rest from reference TRBV9 and TRBJ1-3): DSGVTQTPKHLITATGQRVTLRCSPRSGDLSVYWYQQSLDQGLQFLIQYYNGEERAKGNILERFSAQQFPDLHSELNLSSLELGDSALYFCASSPVGTGSGNTIYFGEGSWLTVV.